Listed here are 20 T cell receptor beta chains from one sample, sequenced in a study of T-cell reconstitution after alpha-beta-depleted transplantation in children. TCRbeta library construction was performed incorporating unique molecular identifiers. Each CDR3 protein gets one entry after TCRdb re-called the PCR reads with MiXCR. The table lists approximately 1,000,000 distinct CDR3 sequences, about 31% of them singletons, with roughly 28% in the top ten. This specimen consisted of PBMCs, mostly from graft donor cells, obtained 360 days after TCRalphabeta/CD19-depleted stem cell transplant. The origin of the receptors is a boy younger than two who had a stem cell transplant for SCID, so the T cells may come from the graft donor.

This clonotype was detected only a few times. J is TRBJ1-5 and V is TRBV6-5, with D tentatively TRBD1 (5 bases). The germline V gene has CDR1 MNHEY and CDR2 SVGAGI. The CDR3 has 14 residues. V was cut by 4 bases and J by 3 bases, with 10 bases left in between. CDR3 bases: TGTGCCAGCAGTTTTGGGGGGGACAATCAGCCCCAGCATTTT. Residues: CASSFGGDNQPQHF.

The chain employs TRBV6-5 and TRBJ1-5; no definite D call. The CDR3 has 12 residues. Deletions cut 5 bases from V and 8 bases from J, with 10 bases between. The V gene's germline CDR1 is MNHEY and CDR2 SVGAGI. The CDR3 nucleotides read TGTGCCAGCAGTCGGGAGAGGGAGCCCCAGCATTTT. This gives the protein CASSREREPQHF.

V gene TRBV20-1 combines with J gene TRBJ2-3; D call uncertain. This CDR3 spans 17 amino acids. V was pared by 3 bases and J by 2 bases, with 21 bases between. Germline loops: CDR1 DFQATT, CDR2 SNEGSKA (reference sequence). CDR3 sequence reads: CSASPLLWELPTDTQYF. CDR3 bases: TGCAGTGCTAGCCCCCTTCTCTGGGAACTACCCACAGATACGCAGTATTTT.

The rearrangement links TRBV2 to TRBJ1-6; the D is unclear. Trimming shortened V by 6 bases and J by 0 bases, and 3 bases separated the two germline ends. The CDR3 runs 13 residues. Germline-derived CDR1 and CDR2 are SNHLY and FYNNEI. Here the CDR3 reads CASRSSYNSPLHF. For the CDR3, the DNA is TGTGCCAGCAGGAGCTCCTATAATTCACCCCTCCACTTT.

This clonotype was seen many times. V is TRBV29-1 and J is TRBJ1-1; 8 bases agree with TRBD1. There are 14 residues in the CDR3. Trimming took 5 bases from V and 0 from J; bases not matched to a gene: 5. Germline CDR1 is SQVTM and CDR2 is ANQGSEA. CDR3 in DNA: TGCAGCGTTAAAGGGGACAGGATGAACACTGAAGCTTTCTTT. Protein sequence: CSVKGDRMNTEAFF.

The V call is TRBV5-5, the J call TRBJ2-6; 10 bases match TRBD1. Germline CDR1 is SGHKS and CDR2 is YYEKEE (reference sequence). The CDR3 contains 15 residues. Trimming took 5 bases from V and 4 from J; bases not matched to a gene: 3. Here the CDR3 reads CASRGQGSGANVLTF. CDR3 coding DNA: TGTGCCAGCAGGGGACAGGGGTCCGGGGCCAACGTCCTGACTTTC.

This clonotype was counted between two and nine times. This chain uses TRBV12-3 or TRBV12-4 with TRBJ2-5, with D maybe TRBD2 (5 bases). V was shortened by 1 base and J by 7 bases, with 10 bases between the two germline ends. The CDR3 has 13 residues. For the CDR3, the DNA is TGTGCCAGCAGTTTAGGAGGGTACGCGACCCAGTACTTC. Translated, it gives CASSLGGYATQYF.

The chain couples TRBV7-2 to TRBJ2-1; TRBD2 is a possible D gene (7 bases). The V end was cut by 1 base, the J end by 7 bases, with 17 bases between. Germline V gives CDR1 SGHTA, CDR2 FQGNSA. The CDR3 has 16 residues. The CDR3 bases are TGTGCCAGCAGCTTAGGAGTCCGGGGGGCAGGGAATGAGCAGTTCTTC. This gives the protein CASSLGVRGAGNEQFF.

J is TRBJ2-7 and V is TRBV10-3; 8 bases are a match to TRBD2. The CDR3 is 13 amino acids. With 5 bases clipped from V and 3 bases from J, the junction kept 3 bases outside the gene matches. Germline values: CDR1 ENHRY, CDR2 SYGVKD. The CDR3 is CAISTGTSYEQYF. The CDR3 DNA reads TGTGCCATCAGTACCGGGACTAGCTACGAGCAGTACTTC.

The table lists this clonotype with a count of one. V usage is TRBV27 and J usage is TRBJ2-7, with D maybe TRBD2 (5 bases). The CDR3 is 14 residues long. V shed 5 bases and J shed 4 bases, with 15 bases lying between them. Germline CDR1 reads MNHEY; CDR2 reads SMNVEV (reference sequence). Here the CDR3 reads CASSPEVGSYEQYF. CDR3 DNA: TGTGCCAGCAGTCCGGAGGTGGGGTCGTACGAGCAGTACTTC.

This clonotype was counted a few times. The V call is TRBV15, the J call TRBJ2-6; tentatively, D is TRBD1 (5 bases). Trimming took off 0 bases at V and 0 bases at J, with 9 bases between the two ends. The germline CDR1 and CDR2 sequences are LNHNV and YYDKDF (reference sequence). This CDR3 is 17 amino acids long. CDR3 sequence: CATSRDGAGSGANVLTF. The CDR3 DNA is TGTGCCACCAGCAGAGATGGGGCAGGCTCTGGGGCCAACGTCCTGACTTTC.

This clonotype was counted between two and nine times. This sequence joins TRBV20-1 and TRBJ2-3, with 10 bases fitting TRBD2. The J segment lost 4 bases and the V segment lost 3 bases, leaving 10 bases of the junction unmatched. CDR3 length: 16 residues. Germline CDR1 DFQATT, CDR2 SNEGSKA (reference sequence). CDR3 in amino acids: CSASWMGLAISDTQYF. The DNA for the CDR3 is TGCAGTGCTAGTTGGATGGGACTAGCGATCTCAGATACGCAGTATTTT.

The rearrangement uses TRBV7-9 and TRBJ2-7, with TRBD2 matching 10 bases. This CDR3 comprises 15 residues. V was clipped by 1 base and J by 5 bases; unmatched bases: 5. CDR1 is SEHNR, CDR2 FQNEAQ, per germline (reference sequence). CDR3 loop: CASSLGSGGADEQYF. As DNA, the CDR3 is TGTGCCAGCAGCTTAGGAAGCGGGGGGGCGGACGAGCAGTACTTC.

The chain carries TRBV5-1 and TRBJ2-4; 7 positions agree with TRBD1. Trimming cost V 0 bases and J 5 bases; bases outside gene matches: 11. CDR3 length: 17 amino acids. Germline-derived CDR1 and CDR2 are SGHRS and YFSETQ. The CDR3 DNA reads as TGCGCCAGCAGCTTGGCGCCGCGACAGGGTCGGGAAAACATTCAGTACTTC. This codes for CASSLAPRQGRENIQYF.

CDR3: CSARGSAGGLYF. For the CDR3, the DNA is TGCAGTGCTAGAGGTTCAGCGGGGGGGCTGTACTTC. The chain employs TRBV20-1 and TRBJ2-5; 10 nucleotides agree with TRBD2. Per the germline V gene, CDR1 is DFQATT and CDR2 is SNEGSKA (reference sequence). The CDR3 spans 12 residues. The V gene end was trimmed by 1 base and the J gene end by 13 bases; junction bases not matched to a gene: 6.

V gene TRBV12-3 or TRBV12-4 combines with J gene TRBJ2-2; D uncertain. The germline V and J ends were trimmed by 3 bases and 4 bases, with 9 bases remaining between them. CDR3 length equals 14 residues. The CDR3 loop is CASSFIGRTGELFF. CDR3 coding DNA: TGTGCCAGCAGTTTTATTGGCCGCACCGGGGAGCTGTTTTTT.

The rearrangement uses TRBV5-1 and TRBJ2-5; D unresolved. CDR3 length: 15 residues. CDR1 SGHRS and CDR2 YFSETQ come from the germline V gene. Trimming took off 0 bases at V and 0 bases at J, with 9 bases between the two ends. The CDR3 DNA follows: TGCGCCAGCAGCTTGGAAGGCGGAAACCAAGAGACCCAGTACTTC. Its protein product is CASSLEGGNQETQYF.

The rearrangement uses TRBV20-1 and TRBJ2-5, with 8 nucleotides matching TRBD1. Unmatched junction bases numbered 12, after V lost 0 bases and J lost 3 bases. Germline V gene data show CDR1 as DFQATT and CDR2 as SNEGSKA (reference sequence). The CDR3 extends over 17 amino acids. The CDR3: CSARDIRGQGAKETQYF. The CDR3 bases are TGCAGTGCTAGAGATATCCGAGGGCAGGGGGCAAAAGAGACCCAGTACTTC.

In this sample, this clonotype turned up a few times. The chain combines TRBV12-3 or TRBV12-4 with TRBJ2-5, with D tentatively TRBD1 (5 bases). This CDR3 is built from 15 residues. V was clipped by 1 base and J by 1 base, with 10 bases between them. CDR3 protein: CASSLGQTSQETQYF. The DNA for the CDR3 is TGTGCCAGCAGTTTAGGACAGACAAGCCAAGAGACCCAGTACTTC.

The chain is built from TRBV4-2 and TRBJ2-7; 8 bases fit TRBD1. The V gene end was trimmed by 3 bases and the J gene end by 4 bases; junction bases not matched to a gene: 11. CDR1 LGHNA and CDR2 YNFKEQ come from the germline V gene. The length of the CDR3 is 16 residues. Here the CDR3 DNA reads TGTGCCAGCAGCCAGGATGGACAGGGTGGATTTTACGAGCAGTACTTC. Amino acids: CASSQDGQGGFYEQYF.